The 9 T cell receptor beta chains listed next were all sequenced from one sample in a study of T cell repertoires in cytomegalovirus infection. TCRdb itself ran the reads through MiXCR, one entry per CDR3 protein. The sample has more than 200,000 distinct CDR3 sequences; approximately 10% are singletons. Sequenced sample: PBMCs. These receptors all come from a human donor in good health (CMV status not recorded). Some clones in this sample may be carry-over from other donors' samples.

There are a few counts of this clonotype. The chain joins TRBV20-1 to TRBJ2-5; the match to TRBD1 covers 7 bases. Per germline, CDR1 DFQATT and CDR2 SNEGSKA (reference sequence). This CDR3 contains 14 residues. Losses at the gene ends were 0 bases for V and 1 base for J; bases not matched to a gene: 2. The CDR3 region is CSARDRDSQETQYF. CDR3 nucleotide sequence: TGCAGTGCTAGAGATCGGGACAGCCAAGAGACCCAGTACTTC.

This clonotype was counted between two and nine times. The genes are TRBV2 and TRBJ2-2, with TRBD1 as a possible D gene (5 bases). The ends were cut back, 6 bases at V and 2 bases at J, with 13 bases in the middle. CDR1 is SNHLY, CDR2 FYNNEI, per germline. The CDR3 extends over 15 amino acids. CDR3 DNA: TGTGCCAGCAGGGAATCAGGGATTAACACCGGGGAGCTGTTTTTT. Protein sequence: CASRESGINTGELFF.

The genes are TRBV27 and TRBJ1-5; D unclear. Germline values: CDR1 MNHEY, CDR2 SMNVEV (reference sequence). This CDR3 has 14 amino acids. Trimming took off 4 bases at V and 0 bases at J, with 7 bases between the two ends. CDR3 DNA sequence: TGTGCCAGCAGTTGGACGTATAGCAATCAGCCCCAGCATTTT. This gives the protein CASSWTYSNQPQHF.

This clonotype was recorded at least ten times. The chain has TRBV7-2 and TRBJ2-3, with 11 bases lining up with TRBD2. Germline lookup yields CDR1 SGHTA and CDR2 FQGNSA. Losses at the gene ends were 7 bases for V and 1 base for J; bases not matched to a gene: 7. The CDR3 loop spans 16 amino acids. Here the CDR3 DNA reads TGTGCCAGCAAACCTAGCGGGGGGACCCGCACAGATACGCAGTATTTT. Protein: CASKPSGGTRTDTQYF.

This clonotype has at least ten counts. V gene TRBV7-8 combines with J gene TRBJ1-6; a weak D match, TRBD1 (5 bases). V dropped 4 bases and J dropped 9 bases, with 25 bases sitting between them. The CDR3 runs to 18 residues. Looked up from germline, CDR1 is SGHVS and CDR2 is FQNEAQ. CDR3 sequence: CASSSIFRDPGRTSPLHF. DNA for the CDR3: TGTGCCAGCAGCTCGATATTTAGGGACCCCGGGAGGACTTCACCCCTCCACTTT.

This clonotype was observed many times. The V call is TRBV7-2, the J call TRBJ2-7; 8 bases fit TRBD2. Germline V gene data show CDR1 as SGHTA and CDR2 as FQGNSA. V trimming: 6 bases; J trimming: 1 base; junction bases outside the gene matches: 11. This CDR3 region has 16 residues. The CDR3, as DNA: TGTGCCAGCAGTCCCCGCTTAGCGGGGTTATCCTACGAGCAGTACTTC. This encodes CASSPRLAGLSYEQYF.

There are many counts of this clonotype. The chain links TRBV7-2 to TRBJ2-5, with 8 bases aligning to TRBD1. CDR1 is SGHTA and CDR2 is FQGNSA in the germline V gene. V shed 5 bases, J shed 2 bases, and the junction held 7 bases outside the gene matches. CDR3 length: 15 amino acids. CDR3 in DNA: TGTGCCAGCAGCCGCCGCAGGGGGCGGCAAGAGACCCAGTACTTC. Translated: CASSRRRGRQETQYF.

The table lists this clonotype with a few counts. The J gene is TRBJ2-3, the V gene TRBV15, with 7 bases that match TRBD1. The CDR3 totals 15 residues. The germline CDR1 and CDR2 sequences are LNHNV and YYDKDF (reference sequence). V dropped 2 bases and J dropped 4; count of bases not matched to a gene: 6. The CDR3 coding sequence is TGTGCCACCAGCAGACCCACAGGGGCCGCAGATACGCAGTATTTT. It specifies CATSRPTGAADTQYF.

V usage is TRBV5-1 and J usage is TRBJ2-7; D is possibly TRBD1 (5 bases). The CDR3 covers 16 residues. The germline V gene has CDR1 SGHRS and CDR2 YFSETQ. V was trimmed by 3 bases and J by 0 bases, leaving 16 bases between them. CDR3 bases: TGCGCCAGCAGCTCGGGTCTCAGGGAAACCTCCTACGAGCAGTACTTC. Encoded protein: CASSSGLRETSYEQYF. Full variable domain (outside the CDR3, taken from reference TRBV5-1 and TRBJ2-7): KAGVTQTPRYLIKTRGQQVTLSCSPISGHRSVSWYQQTPGQGLQFLFEYFSETQRNKGNFPGRFSGRQFSNSRSEMNVSTLELGDSALYLCASSSGLRETSYEQYFGPGTRLTVT.